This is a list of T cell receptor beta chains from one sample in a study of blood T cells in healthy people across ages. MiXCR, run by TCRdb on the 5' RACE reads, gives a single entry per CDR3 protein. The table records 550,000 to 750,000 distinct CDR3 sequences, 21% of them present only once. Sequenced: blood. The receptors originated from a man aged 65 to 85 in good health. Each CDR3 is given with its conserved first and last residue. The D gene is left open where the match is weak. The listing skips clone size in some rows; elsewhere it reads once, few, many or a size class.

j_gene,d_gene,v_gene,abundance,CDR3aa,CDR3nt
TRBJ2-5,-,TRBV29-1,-,CSVEDSPTQETQYF,TGCAGCGTTGAAGATTCCCCGACCCAAGAGACCCAGTACTTC
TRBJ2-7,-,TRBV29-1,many,CSVRSPQNGYEQYF,TGCAGCGTTCGTAGTCCCCAGAACGGCTACGAGCAGTACTTC
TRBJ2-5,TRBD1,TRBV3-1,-,CASSQGQGKTQYF,TGTGCCAGCAGCCAGGGACAGGGAAAGACCCAGTACTTC
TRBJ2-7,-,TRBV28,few,CASSGGGMEQYF,TGTGCCAGCAGCGGAGGGGGAATGGAGCAGTACTTC
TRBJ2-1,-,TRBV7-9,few,CASSERGLGWGYNEQFF,TGTGCCAGCAGCGAGAGGGGTTTGGGGTGGGGATACAATGAGCAGTTCTTC
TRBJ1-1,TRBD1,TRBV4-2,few,CASSSRLTGDTEAFF,TGTGCCAGCAGCTCAAGGTTGACAGGGGATACTGAAGCTTTCTTT
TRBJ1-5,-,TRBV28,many,CASSLGSSNQPQHF,TGTGCCAGCAGTTTAGGCTCTAGCAATCAGCCCCAGCATTTT
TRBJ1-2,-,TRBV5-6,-,CASRQGTSSWGYTF,TGTGCCAGCAGACAGGGAACGTCATCTTGGGGCTACACCTTC
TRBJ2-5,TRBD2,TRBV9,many,CASSPLAGGETQYF,TGTGCCAGCAGCCCACTAGCGGGAGGGGAGACCCAGTACTTC
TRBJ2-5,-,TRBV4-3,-,CASSQDIMGTRHF,TGCGCCAGCAGCCAAGATATAATGGGGACGCGGCACTTC
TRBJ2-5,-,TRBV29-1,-,CSVVGGQETQYF,TGCAGCGTTGTTGGCGGTCAAGAGACCCAGTACTTC
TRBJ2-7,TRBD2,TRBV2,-,CASSELPGLAGTGPYEQYF,TGTGCCAGCAGTGAGTTACCGGGACTAGCGGGAACGGGGCCTTACGAGCAGTACTTC
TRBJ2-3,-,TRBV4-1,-,CASSQEGLTSTDTQYF,TGCGCCAGCAGCCAAGAAGGACTGACTAGCACAGATACGCAGTATTTT
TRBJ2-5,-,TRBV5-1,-,CASSLPGLETQYF,TGCGCCAGCAGCTTGCCGGGGTTGGAGACCCAGTACTTC
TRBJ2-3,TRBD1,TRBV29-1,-,CSVYYRGAGTQYF,TGCAGCGTTTATTACAGGGGGGCAGGTACGCAGTATTTT
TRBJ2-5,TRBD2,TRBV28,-,CATAQREETQYF,TGTGCCACAGCACAGCGGGAGGAGACCCAGTACTTC
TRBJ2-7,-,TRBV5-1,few,CASRPNVGTYEQYF,TGCGCCAGCAGACCGAATGTGGGAACCTACGAGCAGTACTTC
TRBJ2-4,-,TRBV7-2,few,CASSLVVEQNIQYF,TGTGCCAGCAGCTTAGTGGTAGAGCAAAACATTCAGTACTTC
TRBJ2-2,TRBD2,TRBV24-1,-,CATSSQSSGSREGELFF,TGTGCCACCAGTTCCCAATCTAGCGGGAGTAGGGAAGGGGAGCTGTTTTTT
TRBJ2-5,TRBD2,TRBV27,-,CATGLAGNQETQYF,TGTGCCACCGGGCTAGCGGGAAATCAAGAGACCCAGTACTTC
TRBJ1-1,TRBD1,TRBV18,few,CASSLLTGDSNTEAFF,TGTGCCAGCTCACTCTTGACAGGGGACTCGAACACTGAAGCTTTCTTT
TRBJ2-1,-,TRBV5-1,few,CASSLPPPGNEQFF,TGCGCCAGCAGCTTGCCCCCCCCGGGGAATGAGCAGTTCTTC
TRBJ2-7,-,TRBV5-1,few,CASSGSLSYEQYF,TGCGCCAGCAGCGGATCCCTTTCCTACGAGCAGTACTTC
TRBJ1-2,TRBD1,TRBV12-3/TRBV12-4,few,CASSQTGWSYTF,TGTGCCAGCAGTCAGACAGGGTGGTCTTACACCTTC
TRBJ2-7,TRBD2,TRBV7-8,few,CASGLAGGDYEQYF,TGTGCCAGCGGCTTAGCGGGTGGAGACTACGAGCAGTACTTC
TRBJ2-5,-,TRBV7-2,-,CASSSRTTETQYF,TGTGCCAGCAGCTCTAGAACTACGGAGACCCAGTACTTC
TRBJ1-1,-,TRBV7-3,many,CASSLTRNTEAFF,TGTGCCAGCAGCTTAACCAGGAACACTGAAGCTTTCTTT
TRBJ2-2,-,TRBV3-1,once,CASSQGQSNAGELFF,TGTGCCAGCAGCCAAGGGCAGAGTAACGCCGGGGAGCTGTTTTTT
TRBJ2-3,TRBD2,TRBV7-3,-,CASSLIGTSGGSTDTQYF,TGTGCCAGCAGCTTAATTGGTACTAGCGGAGGGAGCACAGATACGCAGTATTTT
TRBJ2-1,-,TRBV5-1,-,CASSLAPGAAEQFF,TGCGCCAGCAGCTTGGCCCCGGGGGCTGCTGAGCAGTTCTTC
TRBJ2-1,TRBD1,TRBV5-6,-,CASSLDRGNSYNEQFF,TGTGCCAGCAGCTTGGACAGGGGGAATTCTTACAATGAGCAGTTCTTC
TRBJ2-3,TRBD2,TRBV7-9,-,CASSLEAGGWTDTQYF,TGTGCCAGCAGCTTAGAGGCGGGAGGATGGACAGATACGCAGTATTTT
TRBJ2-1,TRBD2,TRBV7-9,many,CASSLRLAGDVEQFF,TGTGCCAGCAGCTTAAGACTAGCGGGGGACGTGGAGCAGTTCTTC
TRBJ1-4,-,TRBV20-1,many,CSALTLGEKLFF,TGCAGTGCTTTGACATTGGGAGAAAAACTGTTTTTT
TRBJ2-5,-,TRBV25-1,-,CASTEAQYF,TGTGCCAGCACCGAGGCCCAGTACTTC
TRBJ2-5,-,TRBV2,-,CASPGQYF,TGTGCCAGCCCAGGGCAGTACTTC
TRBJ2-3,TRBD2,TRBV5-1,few,CASSLVVLAGKDTQYF,TGCGCCAGCAGCTTGGTGGTACTAGCGGGAAAAGATACGCAGTATTTT
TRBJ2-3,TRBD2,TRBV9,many,CASSVDAGGPQDTQYF,TGTGCCAGCAGCGTAGACGCGGGAGGGCCTCAAGATACGCAGTATTTT
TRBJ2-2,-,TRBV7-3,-,CASSPAGISYAGELFF,TGTGCCAGCAGCCCCGCCGGCATCTCCTATGCTGGGGAGCTGTTTTTT
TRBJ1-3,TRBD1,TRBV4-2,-,CASSQTGQFRNTIYF,TGTGCCAGCAGCCAAACGGGACAGTTTAGAAACACCATATATTTT
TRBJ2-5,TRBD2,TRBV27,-,CASMREWGETQYF,TGTGCCAGCATGCGGGAGTGGGGAGAGACCCAGTACTTC
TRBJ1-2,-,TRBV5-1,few,CASSPQPGNYGYTF,TGCGCCAGCAGCCCACAGCCGGGAAACTATGGCTACACCTTC
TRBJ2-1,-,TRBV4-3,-,CASSQDTGRFF,TGCGCCAGCAGCCAAGATACAGGCCGTTTCTTC
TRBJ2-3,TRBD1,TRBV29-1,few,CSVGQDLTDTQYF,TGCAGCGTGGGACAGGACCTCACAGATACGCAGTATTTT
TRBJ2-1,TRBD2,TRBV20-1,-,CSARDLQTSGIYNEQFF,TGCAGTGCTAGAGACTTACAGACTAGCGGGATTTACAATGAGCAGTTCTTC
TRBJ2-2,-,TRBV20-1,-,CSARDNPGHGELFF,TGCAGTGCTAGAGATAACCCAGGGCACGGGGAGCTGTTTTTT
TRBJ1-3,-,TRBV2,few,CASSVTGASSGNTIYF,TGTGCCAGCAGTGTCACAGGAGCGAGCTCTGGAAACACCATATATTTT
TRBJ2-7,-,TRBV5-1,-,CASSLAGSLYEQYF,TGCGCCAGCAGCTTGGCCGGGTCCCTCTACGAGCAGTACTTC
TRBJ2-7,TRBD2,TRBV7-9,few,CASSFTTSGSYEQYF,TGTGCCAGCAGCTTCACTACTAGCGGGAGTTACGAGCAGTACTTC
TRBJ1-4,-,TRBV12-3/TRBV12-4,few,CASNRGSTNEKLFF,TGTGCCAGCAATCGGGGATCGACTAATGAAAAACTGTTTTTT
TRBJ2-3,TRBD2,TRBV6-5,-,CASSYGGTSGAPSTDTQYF,TGTGCCAGCAGTTACGGGGGGACTAGCGGAGCCCCCAGCACAGATACGCAGTATTTT
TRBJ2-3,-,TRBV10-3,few,CAISVGAGSTDTQYF,TGTGCCATCAGTGTTGGGGCGGGATCCACAGATACGCAGTATTTT